This T cell receptor (beta chain) was obtained from a study of T cell changes during pregnancy in multiple sclerosis. Produced via immunoSEQ multiplex PCR; TCRdb's table is partial and in-frame only. Altogether about 47,000 clones are present, 85% to 95% being singletons, with the ten largest covering around 0.89%. The clonotype comes from a female donor with multiple sclerosis, enrolled in a pregnancy study. Sequencing was performed on peripheral blood, taken after pregnancy.

The CDR3 DNA follows: TGTGCCAGCAGTTACTCCACTGGGGGGGGCCAAGAGACCCAGTACTTC. Amino acids: CASSYSTGGGQETQYF. The chain joins TRBV6-5 to TRBJ2-5, with 7 bases aligning to TRBD2. Germline CDR1 and CDR2: MNHEY and SVGAGI. CDR3 length: 16 amino acids. V was clipped by 0 bases and J by 1 base; unmatched bases: 5.